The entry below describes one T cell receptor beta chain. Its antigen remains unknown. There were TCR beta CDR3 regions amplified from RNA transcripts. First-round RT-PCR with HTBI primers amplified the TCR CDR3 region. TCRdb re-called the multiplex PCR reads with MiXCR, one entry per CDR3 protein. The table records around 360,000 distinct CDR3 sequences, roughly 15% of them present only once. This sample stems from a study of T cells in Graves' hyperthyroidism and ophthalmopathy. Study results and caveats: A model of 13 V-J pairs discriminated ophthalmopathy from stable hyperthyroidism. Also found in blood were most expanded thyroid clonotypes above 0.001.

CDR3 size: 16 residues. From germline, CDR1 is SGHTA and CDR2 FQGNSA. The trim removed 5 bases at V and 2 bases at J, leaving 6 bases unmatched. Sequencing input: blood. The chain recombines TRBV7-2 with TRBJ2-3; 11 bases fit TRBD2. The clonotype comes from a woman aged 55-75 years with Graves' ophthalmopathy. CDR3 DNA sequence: TGTACCAGCAGCCCTCGGACTAGCGGGTCCACAGATACGCAGTATTTT. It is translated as CTSSPRTSGSTDTQYF. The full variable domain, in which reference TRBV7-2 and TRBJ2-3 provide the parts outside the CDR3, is GAGVSQSPSNKVTEKGKDVELRCDPISGHTALYWYRQSLGQGLEFLIYFQGNSAPDKSGLPSDRFSAERTGGSVSTLTIQRTQQEDSAVYLCTSSPRTSGSTDTQYFGPGTRLTVL.